This T cell receptor (beta chain) was profiled in a study of OX40 agonist ivuxolimab in advanced cancers. The wider study: Every patient in dose escalation had hepatocellular carcinoma, melanoma, renal cell or head and neck cancer. One hepatocellular carcinoma and two cutaneous melanoma patients partially responded.

Sequencing used immunoSEQ multiplex PCR; TCRdb keeps in-frame clones, though not all of them. The sample consists of 20,000 or so clones, roughly 90% of them appearing once. Per the germline V gene, CDR1 is KGHSH and CDR2 is LQKENI. This CDR3 spans 14 amino acids. Trimming took off 2 bases at V and 6 bases at J, with 11 bases between the two ends. Study observations and caveats: Fewer expanded clones were found on average in CD4+ than in CD8+ T cells. Among the lowest levels of clonal expansion were found in partial responders at 0.1-3.0 mg/kg.

As for this clone: The antigen remains unidentified. The sample contains more than one DNA sequence encoding this CDR3.

The sample was CD4+ or CD8+ T cells sorted from blood, taken in a trial of the OX40 agonist ivuxolimab. The V gene is TRBV18, the J gene TRBJ2-1; possible D gene TRBD1, 5 bases. The TCR sequence derives from an adult with an advanced solid tumor such as melanoma, head and neck, liver or kidney cancer. The CDR3 coding sequence is TGTGCCAGCTCACCAAGGGGTACGGTCAATGAGCAGTTCTTC. Translating gives CASSPRGTVNEQFF.